This T cell receptor (beta chain) was recovered during a study of cytomegalovirus exposure and HLA in healthy donors. Looked up from germline, CDR1 is SQVTM and CDR2 is ANQGSEA. This CDR3 has 11 residues. V lost 5 bases, J lost 3 bases, and 8 bases lay in between. Assay used: immunoSEQ multiplex PCR; TCRdb lists only in-frame clones, some missing. The sample lists about 150,000 clones, 85% to 90% occurring once. Specimen: PBMCs. The chain links TRBV29-1 to TRBJ2-7, with D possibly matching TRBD2 (5 bases). The TCR was taken from a human donor in good health. The CDR3 DNA follows: TGCAGCGTTCAGAGGGACTACGAGCAGTACTTC. Amino acids: CSVQRDYEQYF.